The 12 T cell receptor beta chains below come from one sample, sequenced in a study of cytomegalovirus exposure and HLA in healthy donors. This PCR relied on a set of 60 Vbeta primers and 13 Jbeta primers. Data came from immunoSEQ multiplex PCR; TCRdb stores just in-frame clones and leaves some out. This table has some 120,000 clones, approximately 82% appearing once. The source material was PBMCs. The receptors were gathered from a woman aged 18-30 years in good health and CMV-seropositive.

CDR3 nucleotide sequence: TGTGCCACCAAGGCGGCCGGGAATCAGCCCCAGCATTTT. It is translated as CATKAAGNQPQHF. The chain uses TRBV27 and TRBJ1-5; D not resolved. Germline V gene data show CDR1 as MNHEY and CDR2 as SMNVEV (reference sequence). Trimming stripped 10 bases from V and 4 bases from J, with 14 bases between. The CDR3 runs 13 residues.

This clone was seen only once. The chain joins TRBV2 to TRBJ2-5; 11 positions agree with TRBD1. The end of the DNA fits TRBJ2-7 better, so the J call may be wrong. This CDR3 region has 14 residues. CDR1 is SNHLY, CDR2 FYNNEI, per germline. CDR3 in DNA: TGTGCCAGCATTCCGGGACAGGGGGTCTACGAGCAGTACTTC. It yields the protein CASIPGQGVYEQYF.

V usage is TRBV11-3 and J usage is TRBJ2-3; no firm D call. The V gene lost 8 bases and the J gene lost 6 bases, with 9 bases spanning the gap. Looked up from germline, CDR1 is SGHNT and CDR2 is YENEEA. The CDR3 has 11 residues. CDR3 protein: CASLRPDTQYF. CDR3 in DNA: TGTGCCAGCTTGCGGCCTGATACGCAGTATTTT.

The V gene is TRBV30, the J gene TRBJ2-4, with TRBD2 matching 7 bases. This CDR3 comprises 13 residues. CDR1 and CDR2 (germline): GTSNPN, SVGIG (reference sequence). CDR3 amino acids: CAGEGHIGNIQYF. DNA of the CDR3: TGTGCAGGGGAGGGGCACATAGGAAACATTCAGTACTTC.

The CDR3 loop reads CASSLVGGAEAFF. CDR3 DNA: TGTGCCAGCAGCTTAGTGGGAGGCGCTGAAGCTTTCTTT. This rearrangement joins TRBV7-2 to TRBJ1-1, with D unclear. The V end was cut by 1 base, the J end by 6 bases, with 9 bases between. In germline, CDR1 is SGHTA, CDR2 FQGNSA. The CDR3 covers 13 residues.

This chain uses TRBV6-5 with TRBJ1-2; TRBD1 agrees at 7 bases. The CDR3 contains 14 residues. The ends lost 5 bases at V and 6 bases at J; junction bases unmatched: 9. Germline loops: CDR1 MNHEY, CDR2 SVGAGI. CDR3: CASSRPGGHNGYTF. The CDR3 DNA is TGTGCCAGCAGTCGGCCAGGGGGGCATAATGGCTACACCTTC.

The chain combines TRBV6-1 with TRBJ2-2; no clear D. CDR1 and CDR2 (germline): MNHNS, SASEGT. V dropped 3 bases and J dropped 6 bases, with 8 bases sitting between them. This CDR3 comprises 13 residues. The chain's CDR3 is CASSEADPGELFF. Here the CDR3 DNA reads TGTGCCAGCAGTGAGGCTGATCCCGGGGAGCTGTTTTTT.

The CDR3 protein is CASGPGLAGGRGTQYF. The CDR3 nucleotides read TGTGCTAGTGGTCCCGGACTAGCGGGGGGGCGGGGTACGCAGTATTTT. This chain links TRBV12-5 with TRBJ2-3; 15 bases map to TRBD2. This CDR3 has 16 amino acids. Germline-derived CDR1 and CDR2 are LGHNT and FRNRAP. Trimming at V came to 5 bases and at J to 8 bases, leaving 8 bases not matched to a gene. The whole variable domain, filled in from reference TRBV12-5 and TRBJ2-3, reads DARVTQTPRHKVTEMGQEVTMRCQPILGHNTVFWYRQTMMQGLELLAYFRNRAPLDDSGMPKDRFSAEMPDATLATLKIQPSEPRDSAVYFCASGPGLAGGRGTQYFGPGTRLTVL.

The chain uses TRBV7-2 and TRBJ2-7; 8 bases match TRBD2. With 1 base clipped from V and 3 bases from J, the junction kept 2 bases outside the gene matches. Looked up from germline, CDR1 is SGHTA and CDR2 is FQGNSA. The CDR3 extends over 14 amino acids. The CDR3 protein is CASSLGTSFYEQYF. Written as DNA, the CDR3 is TGTGCCAGCAGCTTAGGGACTAGCTTCTACGAGCAGTACTTC.

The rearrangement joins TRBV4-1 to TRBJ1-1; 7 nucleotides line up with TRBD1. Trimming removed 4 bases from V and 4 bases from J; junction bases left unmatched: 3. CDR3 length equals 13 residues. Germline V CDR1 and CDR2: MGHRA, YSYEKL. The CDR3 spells CASSRGQSTEAFF. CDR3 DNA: TGCGCCAGCAGCCGGGGACAGTCCACTGAAGCTTTCTTT.

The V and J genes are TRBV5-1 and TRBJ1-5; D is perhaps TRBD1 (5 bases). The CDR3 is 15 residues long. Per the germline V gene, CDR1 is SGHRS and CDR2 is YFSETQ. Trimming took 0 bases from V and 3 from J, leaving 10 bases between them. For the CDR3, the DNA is TGCGCCAGCAGCTTGGTGGGGGGGGACAATCAGCCCCAGCATTTT. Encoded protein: CASSLVGGDNQPQHF.

CDR3 DNA: TGTGCCAGCAGCGTAGCGGGGGGGCAGGGTAACACTGAAGCTTTCTTT. Translating it yields CASSVAGGQGNTEAFF. The rearrangement uses TRBV9 and TRBJ1-1; tentatively, D is TRBD1 (6 bases). CDR1 SGDLS and CDR2 YYNGEE come from the germline V gene. There are 16 residues in the CDR3. Between the trimmed V and J ends, which lost 0 bases and 2 bases, there was a span of 14 bases.